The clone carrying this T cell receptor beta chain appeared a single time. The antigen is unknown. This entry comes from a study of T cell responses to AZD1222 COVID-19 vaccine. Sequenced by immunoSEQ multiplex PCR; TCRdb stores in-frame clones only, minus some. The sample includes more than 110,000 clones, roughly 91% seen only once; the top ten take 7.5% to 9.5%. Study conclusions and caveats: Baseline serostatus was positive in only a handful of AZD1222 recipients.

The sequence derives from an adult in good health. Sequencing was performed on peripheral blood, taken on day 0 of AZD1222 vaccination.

In DNA, the CDR3 is TGCGCCAGCAGCTTGGGTTTCGCGATGAACACTGAAGCTTTCTTT. This sequence encodes CASSLGFAMNTEAFF. The V call is TRBV5-1, the J call TRBJ1-1; D uncertain. This CDR3 comprises 15 residues. The V gene's germline CDR1 is SGHRS and CDR2 YFSETQ. V shed 0 bases and J shed 0 bases, with 9 bases lying between them.